This TCR beta chain is drawn from a study of beta chain features in type 1 diabetes. Study-level points and caveats: Diminished insertions and augmented deletions at VDJ junctions characterized type 1 diabetes patients. Moderate but significant shortening of TCRB CDR3s was recorded in all four CD4+ subsets from Type 1 diabetes patients. It was among patients, rather than healthy donors, that naive, central memory and Treg TCRB repertoires appeared more similar.

Isolated RNA was reverse transcribed in full, so expressed TCRB transcripts were sequenced. The average read count of naive, central memory and regulatory T cell samples was a few million. The repertoire was sequenced with immunoSEQ multiplex PCR; TCRdb's copy has only in-frame clones and lacks some. The sample includes a few hundred thousand clones, around an eighth seen only once; the top ten take approximately 0.011%. Regarding this clone: Its antigen is unknown.

Sequenced sample: naive CD4+ T cells from blood. This receptor was obtained from a woman younger than 35 with type 1 diabetes.

The CDR3 coding sequence is TGCAGCGTTGAAGGAGGGACAGGGAATGGCTACACCTTC. Translated: CSVEGGTGNGYTF. J is TRBJ1-2 and V is TRBV29-1, with TRBD1 matching 9 bases. CDR1 SQVTM and CDR2 ANQGSEA come from the germline V gene. The CDR3 contains 13 residues. Trimming removed 1 base from V and 6 bases from J; junction bases left unmatched: 3.